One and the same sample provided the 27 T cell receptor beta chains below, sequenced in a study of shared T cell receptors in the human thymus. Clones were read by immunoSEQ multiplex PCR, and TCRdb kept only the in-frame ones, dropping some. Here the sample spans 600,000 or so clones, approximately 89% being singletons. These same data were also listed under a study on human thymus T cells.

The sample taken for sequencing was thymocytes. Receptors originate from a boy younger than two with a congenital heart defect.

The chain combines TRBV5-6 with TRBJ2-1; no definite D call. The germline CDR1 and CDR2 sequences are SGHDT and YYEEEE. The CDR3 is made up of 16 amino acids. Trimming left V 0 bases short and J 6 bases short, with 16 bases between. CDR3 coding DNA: TGTGCCAGCAGCTTGGGAAACTTCCGTACGGGCAATGAGCAGTTCTTC. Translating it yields CASSLGNFRTGNEQFF.

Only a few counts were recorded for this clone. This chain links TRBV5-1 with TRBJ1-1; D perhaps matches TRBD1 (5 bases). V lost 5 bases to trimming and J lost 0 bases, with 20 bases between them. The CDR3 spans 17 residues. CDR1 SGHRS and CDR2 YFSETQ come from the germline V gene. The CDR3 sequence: CASRHTGWSAMNTEAFF. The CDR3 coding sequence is TGCGCCAGCAGGCATACAGGCTGGTCGGCCATGAACACTGAAGCTTTCTTT. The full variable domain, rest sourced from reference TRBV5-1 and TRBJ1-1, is KAGVTQTPRYLIKTRGQQVTLSCSPISGHRSVSWYQQTPGQGLQFLFEYFSETQRNKGNFPGRFSGRQFSNSRSEMNVSTLELGDSALYLCASRHTGWSAMNTEAFFGQGTRLTVV.

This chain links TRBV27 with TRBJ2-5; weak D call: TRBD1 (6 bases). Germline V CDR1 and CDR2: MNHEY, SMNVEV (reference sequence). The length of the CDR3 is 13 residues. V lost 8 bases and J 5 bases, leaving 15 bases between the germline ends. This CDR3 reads CASRRRGTETQYF. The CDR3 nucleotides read TGTGCCAGCCGCCGAAGGGGGACGGAGACCCAGTACTTC.

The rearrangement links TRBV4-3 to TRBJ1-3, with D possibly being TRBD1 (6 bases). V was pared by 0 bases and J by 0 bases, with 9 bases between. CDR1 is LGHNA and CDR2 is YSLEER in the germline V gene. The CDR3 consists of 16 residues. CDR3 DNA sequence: TGCGCCAGCAGCCAAGAGAGGGGGAGCTCTGGAAACACCATATATTTT. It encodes CASSQERGSSGNTIYF.

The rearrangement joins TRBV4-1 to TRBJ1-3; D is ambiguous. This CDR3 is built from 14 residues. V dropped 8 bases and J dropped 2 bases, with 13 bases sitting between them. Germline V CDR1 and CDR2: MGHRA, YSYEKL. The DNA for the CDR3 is TGCGCCAGCCTTGGGCGCTTTCCTGGAAACACCATATATTTT. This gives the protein CASLGRFPGNTIYF.

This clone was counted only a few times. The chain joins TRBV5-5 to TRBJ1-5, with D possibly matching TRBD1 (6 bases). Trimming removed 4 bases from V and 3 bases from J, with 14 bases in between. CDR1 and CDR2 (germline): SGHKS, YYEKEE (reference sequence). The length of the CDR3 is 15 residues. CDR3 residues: CASSLTGRHNQPQHF. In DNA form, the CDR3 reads TGTGCCAGCAGCCTTACAGGGCGTCACAATCAGCCCCAGCATTTT.

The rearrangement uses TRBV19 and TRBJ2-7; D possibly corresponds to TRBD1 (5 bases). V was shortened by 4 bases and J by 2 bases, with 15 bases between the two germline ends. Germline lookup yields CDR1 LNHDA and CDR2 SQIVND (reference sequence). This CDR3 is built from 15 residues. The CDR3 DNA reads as TGTGCCAGTAGTACAGGGCCTCAAGTTCCCTACGAGCAGTACTTC. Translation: CASSTGPQVPYEQYF.

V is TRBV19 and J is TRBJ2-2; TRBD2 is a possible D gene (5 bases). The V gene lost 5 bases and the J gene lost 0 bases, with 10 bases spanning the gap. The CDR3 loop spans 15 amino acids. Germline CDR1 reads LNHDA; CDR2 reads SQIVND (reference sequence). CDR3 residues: CASSLAGSNTGELFF. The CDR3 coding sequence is TGTGCCAGTAGTCTTGCGGGCTCGAACACCGGGGAGCTGTTTTTT. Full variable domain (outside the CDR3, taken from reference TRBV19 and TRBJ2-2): DGGITQSPKYLFRKEGQNVTLSCEQNLNHDAMYWYRQDPGQGLRLIYYSQIVNDFQKGDIAEGYSVSREKKESFPLTVTSAQKNPTAFYLCASSLAGSNTGELFFGEGSRLTVL.

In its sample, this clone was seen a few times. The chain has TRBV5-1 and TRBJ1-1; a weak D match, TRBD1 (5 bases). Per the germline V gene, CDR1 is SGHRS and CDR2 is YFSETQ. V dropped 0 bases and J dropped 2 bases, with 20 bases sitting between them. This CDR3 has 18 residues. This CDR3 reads CASSLEAGKPARNTEAFF. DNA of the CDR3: TGCGCCAGCAGCTTGGAGGCAGGGAAGCCGGCGCGAAACACTGAAGCTTTCTTT.

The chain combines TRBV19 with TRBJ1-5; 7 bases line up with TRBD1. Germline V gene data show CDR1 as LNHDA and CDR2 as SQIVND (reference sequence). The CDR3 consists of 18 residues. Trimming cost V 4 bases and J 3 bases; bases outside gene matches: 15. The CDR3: CASSSQARGRGVNQPQHF. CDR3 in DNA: TGTGCCAGTAGTAGCCAAGCCAGGGGCAGGGGGGTCAATCAGCCCCAGCATTTT.

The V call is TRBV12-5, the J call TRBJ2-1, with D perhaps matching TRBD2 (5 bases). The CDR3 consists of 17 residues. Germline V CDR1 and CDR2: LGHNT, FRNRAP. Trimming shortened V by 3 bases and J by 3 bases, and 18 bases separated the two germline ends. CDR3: CASGFPLGGLLYNEQFF. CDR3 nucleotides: TGTGCTAGTGGTTTTCCTTTGGGCGGACTCCTCTACAATGAGCAGTTCTTC. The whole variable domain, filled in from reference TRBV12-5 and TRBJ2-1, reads DARVTQTPRHKVTEMGQEVTMRCQPILGHNTVFWYRQTMMQGLELLAYFRNRAPLDDSGMPKDRFSAEMPDATLATLKIQPSEPRDSAVYFCASGFPLGGLLYNEQFFGPGTRLTVL.

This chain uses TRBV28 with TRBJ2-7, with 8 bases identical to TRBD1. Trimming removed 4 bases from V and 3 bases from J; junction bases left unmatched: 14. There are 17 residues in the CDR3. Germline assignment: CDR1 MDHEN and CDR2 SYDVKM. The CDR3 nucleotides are TGTGCCAGCAGTTCCACACAGGGGGTCGGCAAACTCTACGAGCAGTACTTC. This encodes CASSSTQGVGKLYEQYF.

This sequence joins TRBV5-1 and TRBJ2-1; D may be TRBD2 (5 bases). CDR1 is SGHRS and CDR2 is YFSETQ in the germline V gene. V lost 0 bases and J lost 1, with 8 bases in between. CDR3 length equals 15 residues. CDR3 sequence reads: CASSLEAESYNEQFF. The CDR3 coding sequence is TGCGCCAGCAGCTTGGAAGCGGAGTCCTACAATGAGCAGTTCTTC.

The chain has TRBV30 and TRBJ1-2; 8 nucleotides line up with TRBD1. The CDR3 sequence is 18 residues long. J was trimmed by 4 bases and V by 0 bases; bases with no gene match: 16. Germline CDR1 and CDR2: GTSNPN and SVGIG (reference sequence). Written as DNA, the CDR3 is TGTGCCTGGAGTGTACAGGGGGTCTTGGTATCTCCCCCCTATGGCTACACCTTC. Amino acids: CAWSVQGVLVSPPYGYTF.

The CDR3 region is CASSPRAGQGLPHGYTF. CDR3 DNA sequence: TGTGCCAGCAGTCCCCGTGCAGGACAGGGGCTCCCTCATGGCTACACCTTC. The genes are TRBV27 and TRBJ1-2; the match to TRBD1 covers 9 bases. The CDR3 sequence is 17 residues long. Germline V gene sequence: CDR1 MNHEY, CDR2 SMNVEV (reference sequence). V was clipped by 5 bases and J by 6 bases; unmatched bases: 16.

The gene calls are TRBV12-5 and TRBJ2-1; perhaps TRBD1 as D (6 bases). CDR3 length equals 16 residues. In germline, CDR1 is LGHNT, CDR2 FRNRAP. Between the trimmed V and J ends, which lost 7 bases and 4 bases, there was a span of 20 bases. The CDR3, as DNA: TGTGCTAGTGCTCTAATAGGAAAACAGGGATACAATGAGCAGTTCTTC. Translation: CASALIGKQGYNEQFF.

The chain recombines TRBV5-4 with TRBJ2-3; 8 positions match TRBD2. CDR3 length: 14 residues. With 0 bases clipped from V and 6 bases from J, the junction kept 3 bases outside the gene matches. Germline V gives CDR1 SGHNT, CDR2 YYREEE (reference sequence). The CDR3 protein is CASSLAGGGDTQYF. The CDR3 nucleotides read TGTGCCAGCAGCTTGGCGGGCGGGGGGGATACGCAGTATTTT.

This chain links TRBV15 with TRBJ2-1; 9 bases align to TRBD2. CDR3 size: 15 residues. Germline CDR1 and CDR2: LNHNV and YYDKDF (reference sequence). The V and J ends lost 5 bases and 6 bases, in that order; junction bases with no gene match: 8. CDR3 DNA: TGTGCCACCAGCTTTCGCGGGAGGGGGGGCAATGAGCAGTTCTTC. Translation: CATSFRGRGGNEQFF. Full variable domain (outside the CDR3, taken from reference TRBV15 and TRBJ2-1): DAMVIQNPRYQVTQFGKPVTLSCSQTLNHNVMYWYQQKSSQAPKLLFHYYDKDFNNEADTPDNFQSRRPNTSFCFLDIRSPGLGDTAMYLCATSFRGRGGNEQFFGPGTRLTVL.

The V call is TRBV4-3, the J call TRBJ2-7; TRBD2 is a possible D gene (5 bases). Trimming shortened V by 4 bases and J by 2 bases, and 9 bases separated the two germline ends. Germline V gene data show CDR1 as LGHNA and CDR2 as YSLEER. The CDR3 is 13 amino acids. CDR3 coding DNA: TGCGCCAGCAGCCCCACGGGAACCTACGAGCAGTACTTC. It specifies CASSPTGTYEQYF.

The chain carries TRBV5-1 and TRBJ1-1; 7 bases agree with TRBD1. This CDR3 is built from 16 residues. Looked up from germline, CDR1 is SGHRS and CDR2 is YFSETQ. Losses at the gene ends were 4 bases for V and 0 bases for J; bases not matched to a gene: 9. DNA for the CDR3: TGCGCCAGCAGCCCACCTCGGGACAGCATGAACACTGAAGCTTTCTTT. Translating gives CASSPPRDSMNTEAFF.

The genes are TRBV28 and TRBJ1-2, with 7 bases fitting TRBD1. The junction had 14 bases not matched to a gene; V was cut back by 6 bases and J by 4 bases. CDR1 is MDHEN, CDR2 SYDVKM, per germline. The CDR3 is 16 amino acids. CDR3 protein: CASREGATSYGYGYTF. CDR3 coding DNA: TGTGCCAGCAGGGAGGGGGCTACCTCGTATGGCTATGGCTACACCTTC.

The CDR3 is CASSHWDRARDNEQFF. The CDR3 DNA sequence: TGCGCCAGCAGCCACTGGGACAGGGCGAGGGACAATGAGCAGTTCTTC. The genes are TRBV4-3 and TRBJ2-1; 9 nucleotides line up with TRBD1. Per germline, CDR1 LGHNA and CDR2 YSLEER. CDR3 size: 16 residues. V was clipped by 3 bases and J by 5 bases; unmatched bases: 8.

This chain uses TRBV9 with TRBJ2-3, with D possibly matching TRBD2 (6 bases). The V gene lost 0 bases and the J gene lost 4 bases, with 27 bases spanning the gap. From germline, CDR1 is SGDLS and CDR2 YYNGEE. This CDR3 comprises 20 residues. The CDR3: CASSVGPSRRDPRRPDTQYF. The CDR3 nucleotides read TGTGCCAGCAGCGTAGGGCCCTCTAGGCGGGACCCCCGGCGACCAGATACGCAGTATTTT.

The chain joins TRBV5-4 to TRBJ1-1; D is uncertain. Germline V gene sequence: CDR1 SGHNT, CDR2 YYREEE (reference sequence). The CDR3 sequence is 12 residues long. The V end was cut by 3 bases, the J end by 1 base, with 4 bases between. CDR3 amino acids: CASSSGNTEAFF. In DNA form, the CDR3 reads TGTGCCAGCAGCTCCGGGAACACTGAAGCTTTCTTT.

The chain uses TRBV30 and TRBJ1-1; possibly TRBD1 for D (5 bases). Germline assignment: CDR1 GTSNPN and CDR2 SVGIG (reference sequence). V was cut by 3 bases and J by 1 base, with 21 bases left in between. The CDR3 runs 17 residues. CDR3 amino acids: CAWSLPGLRMRNTEAFF. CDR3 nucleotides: TGTGCCTGGAGCCTACCGGGACTTAGGATGAGGAACACTGAAGCTTTCTTT.

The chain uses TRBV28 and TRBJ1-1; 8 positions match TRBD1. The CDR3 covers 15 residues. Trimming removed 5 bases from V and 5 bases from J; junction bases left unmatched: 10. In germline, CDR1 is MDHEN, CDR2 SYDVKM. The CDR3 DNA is TGTGCCAGCAGTCCATGGCGGGACAGGTGGACTGAAGCTTTCTTT. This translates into CASSPWRDRWTEAFF.

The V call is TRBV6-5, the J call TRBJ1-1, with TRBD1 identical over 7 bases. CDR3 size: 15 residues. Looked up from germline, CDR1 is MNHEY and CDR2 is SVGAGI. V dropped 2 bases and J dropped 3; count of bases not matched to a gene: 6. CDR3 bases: TGTGCCAGCAGTTACGATGGGACAGTAGACACTGAAGCTTTCTTT. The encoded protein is CASSYDGTVDTEAFF.